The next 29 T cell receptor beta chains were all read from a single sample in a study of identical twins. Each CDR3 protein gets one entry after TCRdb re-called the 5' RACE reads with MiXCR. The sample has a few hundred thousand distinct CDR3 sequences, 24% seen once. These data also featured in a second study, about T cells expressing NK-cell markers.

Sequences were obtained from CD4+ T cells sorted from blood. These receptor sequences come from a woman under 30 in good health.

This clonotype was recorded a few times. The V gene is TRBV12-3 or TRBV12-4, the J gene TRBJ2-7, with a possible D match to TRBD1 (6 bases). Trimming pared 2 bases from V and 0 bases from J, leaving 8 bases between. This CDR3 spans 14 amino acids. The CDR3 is CASSLQGNSYEQYF. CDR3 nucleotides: TGTGCCAGCAGTTTACAGGGGAACTCCTACGAGCAGTACTTC.

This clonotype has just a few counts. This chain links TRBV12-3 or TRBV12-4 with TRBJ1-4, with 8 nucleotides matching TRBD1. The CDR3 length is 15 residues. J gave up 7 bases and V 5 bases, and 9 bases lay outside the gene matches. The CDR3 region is CASSIDRGRIEKLFF. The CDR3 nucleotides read TGTGCCAGCAGTATAGACAGGGGCAGGATTGAAAAACTGTTTTTT.

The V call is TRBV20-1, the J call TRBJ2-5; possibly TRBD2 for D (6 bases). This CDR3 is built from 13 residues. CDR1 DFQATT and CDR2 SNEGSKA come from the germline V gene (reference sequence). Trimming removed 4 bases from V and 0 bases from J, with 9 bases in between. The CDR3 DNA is TGCAGTGCTAAGGAGGGGTACCAAGAGACCCAGTACTTC. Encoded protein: CSAKEGYQETQYF.

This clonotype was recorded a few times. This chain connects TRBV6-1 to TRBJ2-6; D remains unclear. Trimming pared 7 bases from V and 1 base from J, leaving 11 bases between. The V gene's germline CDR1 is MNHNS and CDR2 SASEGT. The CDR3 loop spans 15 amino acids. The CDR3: CASTRTWSGANVLTF. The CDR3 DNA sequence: TGTGCCAGCACCCGAACTTGGTCTGGGGCCAACGTCCTGACTTTC.

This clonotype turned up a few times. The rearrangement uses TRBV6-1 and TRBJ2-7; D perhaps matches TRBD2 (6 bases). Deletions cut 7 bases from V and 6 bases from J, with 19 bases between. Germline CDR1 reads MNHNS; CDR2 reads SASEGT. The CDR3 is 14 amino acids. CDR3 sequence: CASMGALRGSEQYF. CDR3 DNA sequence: TGTGCCAGCATGGGAGCGTTACGGGGGTCCGAGCAGTACTTC.

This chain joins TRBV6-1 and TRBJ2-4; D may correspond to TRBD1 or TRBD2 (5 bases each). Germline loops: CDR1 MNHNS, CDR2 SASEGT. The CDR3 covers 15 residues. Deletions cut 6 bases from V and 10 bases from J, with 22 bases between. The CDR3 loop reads CASRKQETRGVIQYF. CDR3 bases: TGTGCCAGCAGGAAACAGGAGACACGGGGTGTGATTCAGTACTTC.

CDR3 in amino acids: CASGPAYSNQPQHF. The CDR3 DNA follows: TGTGCCAGCGGGCCAGCTTATAGCAATCAGCCCCAGCATTTT. The J gene is TRBJ1-5, the V gene TRBV6-4, with D unclear. V lost 8 bases to trimming and J lost 0 bases, with 11 bases between them. Per germline, CDR1 MRHNA and CDR2 SNTAGT. The length of the CDR3 is 14 residues.

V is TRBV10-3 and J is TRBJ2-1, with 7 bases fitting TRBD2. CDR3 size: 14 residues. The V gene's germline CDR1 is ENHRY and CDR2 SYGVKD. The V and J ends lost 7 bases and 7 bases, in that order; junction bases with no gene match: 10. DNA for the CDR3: TGTGCCATCACTCCCAGGGACTATGGGAATGAGCAGTTCTTC. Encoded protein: CAITPRDYGNEQFF.

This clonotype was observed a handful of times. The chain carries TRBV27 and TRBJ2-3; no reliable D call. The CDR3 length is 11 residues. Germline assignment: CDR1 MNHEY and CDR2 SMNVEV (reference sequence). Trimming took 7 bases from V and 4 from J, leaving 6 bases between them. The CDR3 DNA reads TGTGCCAGCAAGAGGTCAGATACGCAGTATTTT. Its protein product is CASKRSDTQYF.

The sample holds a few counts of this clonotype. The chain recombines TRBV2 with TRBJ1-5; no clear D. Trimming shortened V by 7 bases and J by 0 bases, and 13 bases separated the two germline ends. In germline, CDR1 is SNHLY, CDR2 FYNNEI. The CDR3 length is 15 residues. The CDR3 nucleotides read TGTGCCAGCATAGGCAGCTTAAATAGCAATCAGCCCCAGCATTTT. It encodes CASIGSLNSNQPQHF.

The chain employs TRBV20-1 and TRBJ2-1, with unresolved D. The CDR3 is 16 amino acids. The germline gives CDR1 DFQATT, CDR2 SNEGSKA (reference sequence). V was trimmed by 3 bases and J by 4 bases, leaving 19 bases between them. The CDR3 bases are TGCAGTGCTAGGGAACCTAGGGCGGAGCATTACAATGAGCAGTTCTTC. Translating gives CSAREPRAEHYNEQFF.

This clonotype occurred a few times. As DNA, the CDR3 is TGTGCCAGCAGTTCTCTCCGGACCCAGTTCTTC. Its protein product is CASSSLRTQFF. The J gene is TRBJ2-1, the V gene TRBV27; D unclear. The CDR3 has 11 amino acids. Trimming took 4 bases from V and 13 from J, leaving 11 bases between them. Germline-derived CDR1 and CDR2 are MNHEY and SMNVEV (reference sequence).

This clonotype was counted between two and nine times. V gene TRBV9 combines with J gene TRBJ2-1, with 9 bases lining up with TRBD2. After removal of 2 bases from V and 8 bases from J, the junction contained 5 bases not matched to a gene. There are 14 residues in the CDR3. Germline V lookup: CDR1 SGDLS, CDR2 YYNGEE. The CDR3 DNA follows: TGTGCCAGCAGCGTTAGCGGGAGCAACTATGAGCAGTTCTTC. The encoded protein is CASSVSGSNYEQFF.

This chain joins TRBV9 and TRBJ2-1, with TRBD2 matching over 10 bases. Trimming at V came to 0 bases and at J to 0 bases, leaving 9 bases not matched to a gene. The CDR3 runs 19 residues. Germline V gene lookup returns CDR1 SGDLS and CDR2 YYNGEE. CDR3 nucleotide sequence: TGTGCCAGCAGCGTAGAGGATAGCGGGAGGCTTAGCTCCTACAATGAGCAGTTCTTC. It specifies CASSVEDSGRLSSYNEQFF.

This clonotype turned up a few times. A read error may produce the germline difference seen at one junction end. As DNA, the CDR3 is TGCAGTGCTAGATCCGAACAGGGTACTGAAGTTTTCTTT. It is translated as CSARSEQGTEVFF. The chain combines TRBV20-1 with TRBJ1-1, with D tentatively TRBD1 (6 bases). The germline CDR1 and CDR2 sequences are DFQATT and SNEGSKA (reference sequence). The CDR3 has 13 amino acids.

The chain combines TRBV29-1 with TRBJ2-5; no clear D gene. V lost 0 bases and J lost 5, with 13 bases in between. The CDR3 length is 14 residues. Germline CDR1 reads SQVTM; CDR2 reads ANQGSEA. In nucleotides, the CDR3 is TGCAGCGTTGAAGAGTACGAAGTGGGTGAGACCCAGTACTTC. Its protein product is CSVEEYEVGETQYF.

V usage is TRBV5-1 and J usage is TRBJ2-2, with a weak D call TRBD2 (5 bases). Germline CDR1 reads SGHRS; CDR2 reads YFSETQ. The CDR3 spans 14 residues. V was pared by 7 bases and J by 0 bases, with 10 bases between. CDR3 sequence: CASGTGSNTGELFF. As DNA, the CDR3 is TGCGCCAGCGGTACGGGATCGAACACCGGGGAGCTGTTTTTT.

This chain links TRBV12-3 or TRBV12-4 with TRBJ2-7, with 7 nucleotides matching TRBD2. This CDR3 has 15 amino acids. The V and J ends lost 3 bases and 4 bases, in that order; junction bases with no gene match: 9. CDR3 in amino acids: CASSFLSASGYEQYF. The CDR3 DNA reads TGTGCCAGCAGTTTCCTTTCCGCTAGCGGTTACGAGCAGTACTTC.

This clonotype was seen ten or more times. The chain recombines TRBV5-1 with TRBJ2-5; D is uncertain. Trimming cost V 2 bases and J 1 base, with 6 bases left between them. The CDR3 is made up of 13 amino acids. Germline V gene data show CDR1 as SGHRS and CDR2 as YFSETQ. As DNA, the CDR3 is TGCGCCAGCAGCTTTGGTGTCCAAGAGACCCAGTACTTC. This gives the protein CASSFGVQETQYF. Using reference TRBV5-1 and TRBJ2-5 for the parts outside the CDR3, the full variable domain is KAGVTQTPRYLIKTRGQQVTLSCSPISGHRSVSWYQQTPGQGLQFLFEYFSETQRNKGNFPGRFSGRQFSNSRSEMNVSTLELGDSALYLCASSFGVQETQYFGPGTRLLVL.

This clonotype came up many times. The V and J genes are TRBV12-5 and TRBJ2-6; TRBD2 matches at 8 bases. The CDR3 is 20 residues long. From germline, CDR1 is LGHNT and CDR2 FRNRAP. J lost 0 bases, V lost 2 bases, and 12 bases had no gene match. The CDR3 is CASGLQRGPRIGSGANVLTF. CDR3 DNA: TGTGCTAGTGGTTTGCAGCGGGGGCCCAGGATCGGCTCTGGGGCCAACGTCCTGACTTTC.

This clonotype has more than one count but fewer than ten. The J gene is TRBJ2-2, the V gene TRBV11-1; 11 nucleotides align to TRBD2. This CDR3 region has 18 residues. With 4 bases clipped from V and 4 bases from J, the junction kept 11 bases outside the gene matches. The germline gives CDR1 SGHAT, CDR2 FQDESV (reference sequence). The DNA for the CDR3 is TGTGCCAGCAGCTCTGCTAGCGGGAGGATTAACCTCACCGGGGAGCTGTTTTTT. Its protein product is CASSSASGRINLTGELFF. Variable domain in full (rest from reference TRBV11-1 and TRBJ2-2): EAEVAQSPRYKITEKSQAVAFWCDPISGHATLYWYRQILGQGPELLVQFQDESVVDDSQLPKDRFSAERLKGVDSTLKIQPAELGDSAMYLCASSSASGRINLTGELFFGEGSRLTVL.

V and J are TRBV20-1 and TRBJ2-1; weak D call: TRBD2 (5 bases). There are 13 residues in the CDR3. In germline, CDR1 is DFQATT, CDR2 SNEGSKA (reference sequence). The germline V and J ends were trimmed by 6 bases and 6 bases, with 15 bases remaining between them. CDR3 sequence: CSATGVRVNEQFF. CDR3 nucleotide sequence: TGCAGTGCCACCGGGGTAAGGGTCAATGAGCAGTTCTTC.

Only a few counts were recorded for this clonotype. CDR3 protein: CASSTPGQGKLYGYTF. CDR3 coding DNA: TGTGCCAGCAGTACCCCAGGGCAGGGGAAACTCTATGGCTACACCTTC. The chain uses TRBV6-1 and TRBJ1-2; possibly TRBD1 for D (6 bases). Germline CDR1 is MNHNS and CDR2 is SASEGT. This CDR3 has 16 amino acids. The V gene lost 5 bases and the J gene lost 4 bases, with 20 bases spanning the gap.

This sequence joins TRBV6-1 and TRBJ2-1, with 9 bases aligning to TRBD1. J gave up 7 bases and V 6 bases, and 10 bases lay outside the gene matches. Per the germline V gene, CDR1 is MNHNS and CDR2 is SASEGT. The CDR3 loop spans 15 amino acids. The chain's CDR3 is CASRSDRGTRNEQFF. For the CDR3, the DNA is TGTGCCAGCAGATCGGACAGGGGAACACGAAATGAGCAGTTCTTC.

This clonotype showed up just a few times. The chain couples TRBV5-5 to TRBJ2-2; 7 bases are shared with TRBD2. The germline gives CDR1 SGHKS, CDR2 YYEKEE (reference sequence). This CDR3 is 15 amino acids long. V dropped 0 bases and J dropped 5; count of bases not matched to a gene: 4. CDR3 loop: CASSLAGGRTGELFF. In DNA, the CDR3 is TGTGCCAGCAGCTTGGCGGGGGGTAGGACCGGGGAGCTGTTTTTT.

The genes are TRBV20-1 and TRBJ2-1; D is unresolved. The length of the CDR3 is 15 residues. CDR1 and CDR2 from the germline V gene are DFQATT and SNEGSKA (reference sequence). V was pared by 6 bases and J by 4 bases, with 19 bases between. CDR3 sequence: CSAIPWALRYNEQFF. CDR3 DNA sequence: TGCAGTGCCATCCCCTGGGCACTCCGGTACAATGAGCAGTTCTTC.

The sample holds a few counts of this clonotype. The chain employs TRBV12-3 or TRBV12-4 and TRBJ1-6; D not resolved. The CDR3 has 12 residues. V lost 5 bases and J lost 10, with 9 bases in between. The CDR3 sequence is CASSLSRSPLHF. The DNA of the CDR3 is TGTGCCAGCAGTCTATCACGGTCACCCCTCCACTTT.

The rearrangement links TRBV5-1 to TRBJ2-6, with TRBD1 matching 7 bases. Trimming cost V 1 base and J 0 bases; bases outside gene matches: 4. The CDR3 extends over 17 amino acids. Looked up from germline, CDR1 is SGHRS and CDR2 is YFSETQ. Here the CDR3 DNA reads TGCGCCAGCAGCTTGACAGGGGATATCTCTGGGGCCAACGTCCTGACTTTC. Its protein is CASSLTGDISGANVLTF.

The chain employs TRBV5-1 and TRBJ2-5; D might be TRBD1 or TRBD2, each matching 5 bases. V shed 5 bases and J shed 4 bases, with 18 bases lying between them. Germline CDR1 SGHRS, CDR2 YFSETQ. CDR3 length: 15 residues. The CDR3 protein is CASRPNPGPRETQYF. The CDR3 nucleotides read TGCGCCAGCAGGCCTAATCCGGGACCTCGAGAGACCCAGTACTTC.